This TCR beta chain was retrieved from a study of blood T cell repertoires in COVID-19 (dated by TCRdb to about 2020). A note on the overall study: The collaborator samples originated in the United States, Italy and Spain and spanned the acute and convalescent phases of COVID-19. Nearly every sample came with metadata listing a de-identified subject ID, COVID-19 status, age in years and sex. Deeply sampled blood TCRbeta repertoires from subjects exposed to, actively infected with, or recovered from COVID-19 were included in the dataset. Where available, HLA class I and class II types were taken from metadata supplied by the sample provider and were not determined by assay-based typing. The repertoires were released in a freely available public database intended as a resource for research on the immune response to SARS-CoV-2. Samples came from the ongoing ImmuneRACE study (first 160 participants) plus 1,254 subjects from 6 global collaborators. The material from the prospective study consisted of cDNA or gDNA derived from T cells, B-cell-depleted T cells, or PBMCs. Study-level results and caveats: Clinical and demographic metadata were provided uncurated, with the amount varying by source and participant.

Only one count was recorded for this clone. Its antigen is unknown. Base-call qualities are not available, and no considerably larger clone is one nucleotide away. Collaborating institutions collected whole blood in K2EDTA tubes following their own protocols. For TCRbeta analysis, collaborators shipped samples in one of three forms: frozen whole blood, isolated PBMCs, or DNA extracted from either of those sample types. TCRbeta CDR3 regions were amplified from genomic DNA by means of the immunoSEQ Assay, a bias-controlled multiplex PCR. In the original analysis: Within the assay, amplification of reference gene primers was used to estimate how many nucleated cells each sample contained. Sequence reads were collapsed and filtered to measure the absolute abundance of every unique TCRbeta CDR3 rearrangement. For each sample, productive Simpson clonality was calculated by taking the square root of Simpson's diversity index across productive rearrangements. TCRdb took over this immuneACCESS table, retaining in-frame rearrangements with V and J assigned. Such tables are incomplete; in checked studies, under half of the missing clones stem from an unresolved V gene, and the remainder is unexplained. From that table come the V and J calls and clone size; the DNA was used to work out D and trimming. The sample table contains under 150,000 clones; only one count was recorded for around 80% of them. The ten most abundant clones make up approximately 6.3% of the sample.

Sequencing was done on a sample of peripheral blood. The sequence came from a man older than 75 with active or convalescent COVID-19.

The nucleotide sequence is TGTGCCAGTAGCGCGACAGGGGACTACGAGCAGTACTTC. This encodes CASSATGDYEQYF. The rearrangement joined TRBV19 to TRBJ2-7; 8 central bases correspond to TRBD1. The CDR3 runs 13 amino acids, cysteine and phenylalanine included. Here the CDR3 DNA is all that survives: 39 bases in frame from base 1. CDR1 and CDR2, per the germline V gene (reference sequence), are LNHDA and SQIVND. Trimmed from V: 6 bases; trimmed from J: 3 bases; junction bases lacking a gene match: 4.